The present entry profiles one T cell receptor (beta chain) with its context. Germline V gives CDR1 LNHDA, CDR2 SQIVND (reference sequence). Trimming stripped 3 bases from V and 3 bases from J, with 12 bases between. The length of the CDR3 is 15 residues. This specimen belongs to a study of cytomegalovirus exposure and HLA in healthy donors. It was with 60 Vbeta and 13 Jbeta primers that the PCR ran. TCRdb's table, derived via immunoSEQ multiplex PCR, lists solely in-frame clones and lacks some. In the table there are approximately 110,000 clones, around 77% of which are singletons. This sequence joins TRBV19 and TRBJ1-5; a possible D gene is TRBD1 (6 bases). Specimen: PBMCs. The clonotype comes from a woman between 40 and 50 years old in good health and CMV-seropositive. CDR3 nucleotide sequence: TGTGCCAGTAGTATGCTCAGGGGTTCCAATCAGCCCCAGCATTTT. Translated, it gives CASSMLRGSNQPQHF.